The clone carrying this TCR beta chain was picked up a small number of times. Its antigen is unknown. One junction end disagrees with the germline gene, perhaps due to a read error. Hyperthyroidism, newly diagnosed and lasting under 2 months, affected patients aged 18 to 65. PBMCs came from 8.5 to 10 ml fresh peripheral blood. The germline CDR1 and CDR2 sequences are MDHEN and SYDVKM. This CDR3 comprises 13 residues. Amplification targeted TCR beta CDR3 regions from RNA transcripts. First-round RT-PCR of the TCR CDR3 relied on the HTBI primer set. TCRdb passed the multiplex PCR reads through MiXCR, listing each CDR3 protein once. The sample gives some 400,000 distinct CDR3 sequences, about 13% of which show up once; roughly 20% is in the top ten. This sample stems from a study of T cells in Graves' hyperthyroidism and ophthalmopathy. On the study more broadly: Blood from the periphery was taken at initial diagnosis, before any treatment. Study-wide results and limits: Ophthalmopathy could be told apart from stable hyperthyroidism with a 13 V-J model.

Sequenced input: blood. This TCR derives from a man younger than 45 with Graves' hyperthyroidism that later progressed to Graves' ophthalmopathy. The chain has TRBV28 and TRBJ1-2; D uncertain. Here the CDR3 DNA reads TGTGCCAGCAGTTTAGCCGGAGACTATGGCTACGCCTTC. Translated, it gives CASSLAGDYGYAF.